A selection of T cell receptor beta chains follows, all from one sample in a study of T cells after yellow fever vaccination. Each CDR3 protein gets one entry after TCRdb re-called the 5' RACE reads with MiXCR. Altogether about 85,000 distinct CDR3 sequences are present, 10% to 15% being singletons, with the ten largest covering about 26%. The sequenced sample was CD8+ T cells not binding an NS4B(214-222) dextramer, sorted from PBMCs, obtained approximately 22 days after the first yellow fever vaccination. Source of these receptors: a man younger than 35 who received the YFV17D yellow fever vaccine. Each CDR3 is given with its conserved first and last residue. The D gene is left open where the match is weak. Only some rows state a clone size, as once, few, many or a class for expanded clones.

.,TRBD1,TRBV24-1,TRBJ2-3,CATSGRTGGEDADTQYF,TGTGCCACCAGTGGCCGGACAGGGGGGGAAGACGCAGATACGCAGTATTTT
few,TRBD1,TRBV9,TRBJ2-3,CASSLPGQGVQSGGADTQYF,TGTGCCAGCAGCCTTCCGGGACAGGGGGTCCAAAGCGGTGGTGCAGATACGCAGTATTTT
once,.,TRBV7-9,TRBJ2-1,CASSPPPEYEHFF,TGTGCCAGCAGCCCCCCGCCGGAATATGAGCATTTCTTC
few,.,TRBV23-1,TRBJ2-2,CASSQREDRAAGELFF,TGCGCCAGCAGTCAGCGGGAGGACAGGGCAGCCGGGGAGCTGTTTTTT
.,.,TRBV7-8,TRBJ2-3,CATTGFTSTDTQYF,TGTGCCACCACAGGTTTTACTAGCACAGATACGCAGTATTTT
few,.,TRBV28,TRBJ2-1,CASSLGSGSYNEQFF,TGTGCCAGCAGCCTTGGGTCGGGCTCCTACAATGAGCAGTTCTTC
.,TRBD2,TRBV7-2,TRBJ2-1,CASSLAGGWNNEQFF,TGTGCCAGCAGCCTAGCGGGGGGTTGGAACAATGAGCAGTTCTTC
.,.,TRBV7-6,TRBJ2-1,CASSLEEANEQFF,TGTGCCAGCAGCTTAGAGGAGGCTAATGAGCAGTTCTTC
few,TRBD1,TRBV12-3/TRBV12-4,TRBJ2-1,CASSPGQVYNEQFF,TGTGCCAGCAGTCCGGGACAGGTGTACAATGAGCAGTTCTTC
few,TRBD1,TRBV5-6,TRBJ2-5,CASSLDRGRFKTQYF,TGTGCCAGCAGCTTGGACAGGGGGCGCTTCAAGACCCAGTACTTC
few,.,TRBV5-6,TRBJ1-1,CASSPPDSHLTEAFF,TGTGCCAGCAGCCCTCCAGACAGTCACCTTACTGAAGCTTTCTTT